This T cell receptor (beta chain) stems from a study of CD8 T cells in Susac syndrome. Germline V gene data show CDR1 as SQVTM and CDR2 as ANQGSEA. This CDR3 region has 14 residues. V was clipped by 7 bases and J by 2 bases; unmatched bases: 4. From blood CD8+ and CD4+ T cells, TCR beta sequences were generated. TEMRA cells were FACS-enriched and CD8+ and CD4+ T cells negatively isolated. Random hexamers were used to reverse transcribe the RNA input (0.5 to 1 ug). TCRdb used MiXCR to reprocess the immunoSEQ multiplex PCR reads, holding one entry per CDR3 protein. Counted here are 200,000 or so distinct CDR3 sequences, about 90% occurring once; the ten biggest clones make up around 0.14%.

The chain couples TRBV29-1 to TRBJ2-3, with TRBD2 matching 12 bases. This TCR was recovered from a human donor with multiple sclerosis. Input material: CD8+ T cells from PBMCs. Here the CDR3 DNA reads TGCAGCGCCCGACTAGCGGGAGCCACAGATACGCAGTATTTT. Translated, it gives CSARLAGATDTQYF.